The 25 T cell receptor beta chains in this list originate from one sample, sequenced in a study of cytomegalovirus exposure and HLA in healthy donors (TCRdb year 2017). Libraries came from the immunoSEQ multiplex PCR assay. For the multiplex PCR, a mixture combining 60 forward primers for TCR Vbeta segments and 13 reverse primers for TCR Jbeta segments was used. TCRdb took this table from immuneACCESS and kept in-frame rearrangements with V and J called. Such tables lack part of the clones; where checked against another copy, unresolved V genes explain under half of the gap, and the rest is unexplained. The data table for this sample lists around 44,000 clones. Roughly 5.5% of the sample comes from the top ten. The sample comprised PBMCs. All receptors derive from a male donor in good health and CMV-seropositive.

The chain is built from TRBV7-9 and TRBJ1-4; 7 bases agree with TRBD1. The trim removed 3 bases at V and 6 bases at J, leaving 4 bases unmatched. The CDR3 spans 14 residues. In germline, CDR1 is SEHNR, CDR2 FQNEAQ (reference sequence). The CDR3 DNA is TGTGCCAGCAGCTTGTCAGGGGGTGATGAAAAACTGTTTTTT. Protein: CASSLSGGDEKLFF.

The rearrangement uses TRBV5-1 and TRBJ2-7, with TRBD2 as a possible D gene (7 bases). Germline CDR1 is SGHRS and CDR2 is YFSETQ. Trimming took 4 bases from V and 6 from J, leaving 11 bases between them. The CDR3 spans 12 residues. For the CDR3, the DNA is TGCGCCAGCAGCGGGGGGGCCTCCGAGCAGTACTTC. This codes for CASSGGASEQYF.

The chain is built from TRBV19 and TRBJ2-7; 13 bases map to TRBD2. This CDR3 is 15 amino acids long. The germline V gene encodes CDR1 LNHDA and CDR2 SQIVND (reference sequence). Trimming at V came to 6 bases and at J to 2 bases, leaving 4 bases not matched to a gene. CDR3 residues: CASSRGLAGPYEQYF. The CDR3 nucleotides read TGTGCCAGTAGCCGGGGACTAGCGGGACCCTACGAGCAGTACTTC.

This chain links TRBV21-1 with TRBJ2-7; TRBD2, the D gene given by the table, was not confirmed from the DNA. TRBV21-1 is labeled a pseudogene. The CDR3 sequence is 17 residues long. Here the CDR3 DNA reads TGTGCCAGCAGCAAAGGTGAACTAGCGGGGTCGTCCTACGAGCAGTACTTC. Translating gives CASSKGELAGSSYEQYF.

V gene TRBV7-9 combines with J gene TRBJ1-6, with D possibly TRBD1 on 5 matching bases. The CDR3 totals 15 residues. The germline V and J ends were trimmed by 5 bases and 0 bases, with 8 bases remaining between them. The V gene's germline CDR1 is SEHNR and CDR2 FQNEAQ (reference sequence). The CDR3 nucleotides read TGTGCCAGCAGCCAGGGATTCTCCTATAATTCACCCCTCCACTTT. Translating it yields CASSQGFSYNSPLHF.

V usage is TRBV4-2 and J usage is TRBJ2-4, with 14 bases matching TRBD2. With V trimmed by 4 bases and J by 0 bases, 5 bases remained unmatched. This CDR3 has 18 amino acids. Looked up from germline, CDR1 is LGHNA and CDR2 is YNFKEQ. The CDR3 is CASSLGLAGVLAKNIQYF. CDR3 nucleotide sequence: TGTGCCAGCAGCCTGGGACTAGCGGGGGTTTTAGCCAAAAACATTCAGTACTTC.

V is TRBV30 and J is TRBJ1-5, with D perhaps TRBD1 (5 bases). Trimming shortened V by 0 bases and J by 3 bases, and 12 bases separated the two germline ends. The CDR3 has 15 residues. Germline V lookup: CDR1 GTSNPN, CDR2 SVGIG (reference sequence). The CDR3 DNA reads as TGTGCCTGGAGTGTAGTGGGGCAGAACAATCAGCCCCAGCATTTT. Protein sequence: CAWSVVGQNNQPQHF.

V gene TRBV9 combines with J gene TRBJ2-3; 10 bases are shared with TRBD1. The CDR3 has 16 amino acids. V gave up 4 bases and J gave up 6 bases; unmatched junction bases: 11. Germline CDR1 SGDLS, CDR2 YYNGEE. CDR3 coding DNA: TGTGCCAGCAGCTGGGAGGGACAGGGGATGACGGATACGCAGTATTTT. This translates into CASSWEGQGMTDTQYF. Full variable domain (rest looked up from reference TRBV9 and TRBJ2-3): DSGVTQTPKHLITATGQRVTLRCSPRSGDLSVYWYQQSLDQGLQFLIQYYNGEERAKGNILERFSAQQFPDLHSELNLSSLELGDSALYFCASSWEGQGMTDTQYFGPGTRLTVL.

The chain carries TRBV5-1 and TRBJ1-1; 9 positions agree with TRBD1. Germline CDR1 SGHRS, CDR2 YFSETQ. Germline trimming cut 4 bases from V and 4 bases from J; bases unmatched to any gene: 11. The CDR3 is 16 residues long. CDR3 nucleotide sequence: TGCGCCAGCAGCCTCGCCGGGACAGGGTCGGGCACTGAAGCTTTCTTT. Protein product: CASSLAGTGSGTEAFF.

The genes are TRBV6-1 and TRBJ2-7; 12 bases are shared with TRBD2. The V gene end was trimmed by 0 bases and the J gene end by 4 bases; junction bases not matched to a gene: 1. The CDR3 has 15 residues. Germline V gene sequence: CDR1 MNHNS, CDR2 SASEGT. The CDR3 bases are TGTGCCAGCAGTGAAGCACTAGCGGGGGGTTACGAGCAGTACTTC. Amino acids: CASSEALAGGYEQYF.

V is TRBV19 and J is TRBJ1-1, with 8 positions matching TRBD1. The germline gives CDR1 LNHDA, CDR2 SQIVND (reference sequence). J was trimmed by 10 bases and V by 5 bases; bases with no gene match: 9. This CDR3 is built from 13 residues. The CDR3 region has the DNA TGTGCCAGTAGTGGGCAGGGGGCGAGAACAGCTTTCTTT. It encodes CASSGQGARTAFF. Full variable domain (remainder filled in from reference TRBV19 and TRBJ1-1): DGGITQSPKYLFRKEGQNVTLSCEQNLNHDAMYWYRQDPGQGLRLIYYSQIVNDFQKGDIAEGYSVSREKKESFPLTVTSAQKNPTAFYLCASSGQGARTAFFGQGTRLTVV.

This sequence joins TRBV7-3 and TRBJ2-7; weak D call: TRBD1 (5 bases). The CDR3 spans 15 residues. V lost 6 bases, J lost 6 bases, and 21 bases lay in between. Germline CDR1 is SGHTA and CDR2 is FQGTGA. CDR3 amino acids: CASSPSGAGPTEQYF. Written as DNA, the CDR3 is TGTGCCAGCAGTCCCAGTGGGGCAGGGCCTACCGAGCAGTACTTC.

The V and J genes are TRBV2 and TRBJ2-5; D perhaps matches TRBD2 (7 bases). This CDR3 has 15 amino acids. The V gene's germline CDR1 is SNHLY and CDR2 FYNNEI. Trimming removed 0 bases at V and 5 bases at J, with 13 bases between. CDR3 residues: CASSEALGGAETQYF. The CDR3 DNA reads TGTGCCAGCAGTGAAGCGCTTGGGGGGGCGGAGACCCAGTACTTC.

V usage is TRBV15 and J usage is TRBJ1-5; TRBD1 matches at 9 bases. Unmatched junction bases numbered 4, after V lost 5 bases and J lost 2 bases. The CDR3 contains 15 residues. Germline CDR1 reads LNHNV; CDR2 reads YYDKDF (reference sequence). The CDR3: CATSAGQGGNQPQHF. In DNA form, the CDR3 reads TGTGCCACCAGCGCGGGACAGGGAGGCAATCAGCCCCAGCATTTT.

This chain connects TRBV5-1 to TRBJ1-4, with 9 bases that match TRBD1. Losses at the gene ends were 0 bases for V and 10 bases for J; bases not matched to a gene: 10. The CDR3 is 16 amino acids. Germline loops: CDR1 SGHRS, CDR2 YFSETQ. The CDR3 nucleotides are TGCGCCAGCAGCTTGGCTGGGGACAGGGCGGAAGGAAAACTGTTTTTT. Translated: CASSLAGDRAEGKLFF.

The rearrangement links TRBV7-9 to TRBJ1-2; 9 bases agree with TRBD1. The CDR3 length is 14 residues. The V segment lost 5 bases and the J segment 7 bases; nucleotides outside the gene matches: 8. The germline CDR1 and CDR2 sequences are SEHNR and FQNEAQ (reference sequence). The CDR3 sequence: CASSGGQGISGYTF. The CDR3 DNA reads TGTGCCAGCAGCGGGGGACAGGGAATCTCTGGCTACACCTTC.

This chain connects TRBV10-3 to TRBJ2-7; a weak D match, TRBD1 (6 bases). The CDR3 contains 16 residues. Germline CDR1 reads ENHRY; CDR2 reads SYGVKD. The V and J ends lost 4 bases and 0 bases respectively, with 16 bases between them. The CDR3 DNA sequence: TGTGCCATCAGTGCAACGGACAGTTCCAGCTCCTACGAGCAGTACTTC. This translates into CAISATDSSSSYEQYF.

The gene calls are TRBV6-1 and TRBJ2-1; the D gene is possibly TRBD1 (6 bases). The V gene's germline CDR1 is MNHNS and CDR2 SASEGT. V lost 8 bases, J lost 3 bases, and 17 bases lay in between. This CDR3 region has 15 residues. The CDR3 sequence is CASCQGLGDYNEQFF. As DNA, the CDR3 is TGTGCCAGCTGTCAGGGGTTGGGGGACTACAATGAGCAGTTCTTC.

The DNA of the CDR3 is TGTGCCAGCAGGCTCCTCCAGGGAAGAAAAGGGCCTGCTAATGAAAAACTGTTTTTT. Translation gives CASRLLQGRKGPANEKLFF. The rearrangement uses TRBV28 and TRBJ1-4, with a weak D call TRBD1 (5 bases). Deletions cut 6 bases from V and 3 bases from J, with 26 bases between. CDR3 length: 19 residues. The germline CDR1 and CDR2 sequences are MDHEN and SYDVKM. Full variable domain (outside the CDR3, taken from reference TRBV28 and TRBJ1-4): DVKVTQSSRYLVKRTGEKVFLECVQDMDHENMFWYRQDPGLGLRLIYFSYDVKMKEKGDIPEGYSVSREKKERFSLILESASTNQTSMYLCASRLLQGRKGPANEKLFFGSGTQLSVL.

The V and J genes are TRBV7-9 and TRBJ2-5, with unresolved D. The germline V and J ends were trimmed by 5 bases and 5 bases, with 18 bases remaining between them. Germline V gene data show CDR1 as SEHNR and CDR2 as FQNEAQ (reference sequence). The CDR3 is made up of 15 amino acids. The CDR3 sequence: CASSPPRWSAETQYF. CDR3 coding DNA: TGTGCCAGCAGCCCACCCCGGTGGAGCGCGGAGACCCAGTACTTC.

CDR3 loop: CASSIQGHNEKLFF. The CDR3 nucleotides are TGTGCCAGCAGTATCCAGGGTCATAATGAAAAACTGTTTTTT. V usage is TRBV27 and J usage is TRBJ1-4; weak D call: TRBD1 (5 bases). The CDR3 contains 14 residues. CDR1 and CDR2 (germline): MNHEY, SMNVEV (reference sequence). Between the trimmed V and J ends, which lost 5 bases and 4 bases, there was a span of 11 bases.

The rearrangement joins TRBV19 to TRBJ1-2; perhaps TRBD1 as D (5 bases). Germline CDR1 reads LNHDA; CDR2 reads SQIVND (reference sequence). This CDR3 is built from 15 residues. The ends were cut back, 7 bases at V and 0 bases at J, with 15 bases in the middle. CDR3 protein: CASTPREGPNYGYTF. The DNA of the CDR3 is TGTGCCAGTACCCCCAGGGAGGGTCCTAACTATGGCTACACCTTC.

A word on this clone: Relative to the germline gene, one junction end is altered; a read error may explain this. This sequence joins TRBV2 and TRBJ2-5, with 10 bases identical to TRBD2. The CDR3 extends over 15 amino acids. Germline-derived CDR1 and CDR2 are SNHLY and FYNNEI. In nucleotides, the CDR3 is TGTGCCAGCAGGGAAGCGGGGGGGCCGTTGGAGACCCAGTACTTC. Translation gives CASREAGGPLETQYF.

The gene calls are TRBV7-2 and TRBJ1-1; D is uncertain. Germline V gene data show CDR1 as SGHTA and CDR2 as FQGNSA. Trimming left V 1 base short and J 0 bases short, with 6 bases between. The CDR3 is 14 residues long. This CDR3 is CASSLGPVNTEAFF. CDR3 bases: TGTGCCAGCAGCTTAGGGCCTGTGAACACTGAAGCTTTCTTT. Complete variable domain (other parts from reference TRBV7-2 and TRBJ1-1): GAGVSQSPSNKVTEKGKDVELRCDPISGHTALYWYRQSLGQGLEFLIYFQGNSAPDKSGLPSDRFSAERTGGSVSTLTIQRTQQEDSAVYLCASSLGPVNTEAFFGQGTRLTVV.

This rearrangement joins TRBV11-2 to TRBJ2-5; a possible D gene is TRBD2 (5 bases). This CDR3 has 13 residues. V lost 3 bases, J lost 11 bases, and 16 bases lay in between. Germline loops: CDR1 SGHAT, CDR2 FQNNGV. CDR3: CASSFGDKREQYF. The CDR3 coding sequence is TGTGCCAGCAGCTTCGGTGACAAAAGGGAGCAGTACTTC.